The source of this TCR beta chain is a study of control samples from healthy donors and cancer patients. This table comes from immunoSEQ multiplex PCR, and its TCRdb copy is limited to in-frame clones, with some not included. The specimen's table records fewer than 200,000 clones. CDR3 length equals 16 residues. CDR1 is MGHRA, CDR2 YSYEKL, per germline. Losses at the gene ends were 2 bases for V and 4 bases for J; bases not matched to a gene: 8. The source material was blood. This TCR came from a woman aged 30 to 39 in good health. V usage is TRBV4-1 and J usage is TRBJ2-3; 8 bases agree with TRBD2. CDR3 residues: CASSQNPGGASDTQYF. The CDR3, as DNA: TGCGCCAGCAGCCAAAACCCCGGGGGGGCCTCAGATACGCAGTATTTT.